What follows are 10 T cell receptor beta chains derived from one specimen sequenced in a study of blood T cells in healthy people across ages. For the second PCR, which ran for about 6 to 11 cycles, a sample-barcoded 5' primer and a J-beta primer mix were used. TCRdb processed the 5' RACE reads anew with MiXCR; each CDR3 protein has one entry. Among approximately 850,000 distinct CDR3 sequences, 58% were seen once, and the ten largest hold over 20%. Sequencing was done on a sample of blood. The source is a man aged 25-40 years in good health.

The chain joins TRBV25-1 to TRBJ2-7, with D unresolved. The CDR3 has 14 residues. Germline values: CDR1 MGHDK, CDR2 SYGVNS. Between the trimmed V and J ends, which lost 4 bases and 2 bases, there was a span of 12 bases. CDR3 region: CASSVSLGTYEQYF. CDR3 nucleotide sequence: TGTGCCAGCAGTGTGAGTTTGGGTACCTACGAGCAGTACTTC.

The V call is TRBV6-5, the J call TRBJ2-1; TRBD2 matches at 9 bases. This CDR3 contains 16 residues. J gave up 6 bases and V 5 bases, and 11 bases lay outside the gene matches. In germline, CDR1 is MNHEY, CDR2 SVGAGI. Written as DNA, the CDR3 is TGTGCCAGCAGTGCCTCGATGGGACTAGCTCCCAATGAGCAGTTCTTC. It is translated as CASSASMGLAPNEQFF.

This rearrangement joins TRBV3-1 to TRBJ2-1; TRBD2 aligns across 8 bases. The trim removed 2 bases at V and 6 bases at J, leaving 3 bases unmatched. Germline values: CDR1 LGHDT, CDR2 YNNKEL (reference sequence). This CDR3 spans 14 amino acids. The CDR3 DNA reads TGTGCCAGCAGCCAAAGTACTAGCGGCAATGAGCAGTTCTTC. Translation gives CASSQSTSGNEQFF.

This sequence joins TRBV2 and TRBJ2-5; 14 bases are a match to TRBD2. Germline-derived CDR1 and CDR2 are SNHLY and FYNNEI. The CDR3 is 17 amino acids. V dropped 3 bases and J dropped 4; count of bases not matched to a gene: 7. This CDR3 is CASSEGLAGVRGETQYF. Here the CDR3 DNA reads TGTGCCAGCAGTGAGGGACTAGCGGGGGTACGGGGAGAGACCCAGTACTTC.

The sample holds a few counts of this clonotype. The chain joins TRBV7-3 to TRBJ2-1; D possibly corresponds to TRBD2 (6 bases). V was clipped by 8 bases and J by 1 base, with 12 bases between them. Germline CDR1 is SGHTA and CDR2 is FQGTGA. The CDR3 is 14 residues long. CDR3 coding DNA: TGTGCCAGCGGTGACGGGGGTTCCTACAATGAGCAGTTCTTC. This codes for CASGDGGSYNEQFF.

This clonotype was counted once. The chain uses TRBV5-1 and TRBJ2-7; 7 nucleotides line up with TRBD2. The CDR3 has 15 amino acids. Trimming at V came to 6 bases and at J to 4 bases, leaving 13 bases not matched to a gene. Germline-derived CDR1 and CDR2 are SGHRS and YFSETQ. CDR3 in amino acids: CASNPDGGERYEQYF. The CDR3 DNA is TGCGCCAGCAATCCCGATGGGGGGGAAAGATACGAGCAGTACTTC.

The CDR3 sequence is CASSGHLSYEQYF. The CDR3 DNA reads as TGTGCCAGCAGCGGGCATCTCTCCTACGAGCAGTACTTC. V and J are TRBV5-6 and TRBJ2-7; no definite D call. Germline assignment: CDR1 SGHDT and CDR2 YYEEEE. V shed 4 bases and J shed 0 bases, with 8 bases lying between them. The CDR3 totals 13 residues. Complete variable domain (other parts from reference TRBV5-6 and TRBJ2-7): DAGVTQSPTHLIKTRGQQVTLRCSPKSGHDTVSWYQQALGQGPQFIFQYYEEEERQRGNFPDRFSGHQFPNYSSELNVNALLLGDSALYLCASSGHLSYEQYFGPGTRLTVT.

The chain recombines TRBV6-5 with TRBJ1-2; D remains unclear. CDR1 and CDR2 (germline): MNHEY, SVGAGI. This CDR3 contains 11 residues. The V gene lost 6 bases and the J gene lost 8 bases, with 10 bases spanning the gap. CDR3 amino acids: CASRDEAGYTF. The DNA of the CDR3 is TGTGCCAGCAGAGATGAGGCCGGCTACACCTTC.

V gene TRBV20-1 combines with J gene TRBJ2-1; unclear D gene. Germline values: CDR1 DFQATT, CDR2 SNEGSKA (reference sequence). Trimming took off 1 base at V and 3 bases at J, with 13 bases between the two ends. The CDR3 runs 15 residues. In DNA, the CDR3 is TGCAGTGCTAGAGGAGACACGGCCGTCTACAATGAGCAGTTCTTC. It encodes CSARGDTAVYNEQFF.

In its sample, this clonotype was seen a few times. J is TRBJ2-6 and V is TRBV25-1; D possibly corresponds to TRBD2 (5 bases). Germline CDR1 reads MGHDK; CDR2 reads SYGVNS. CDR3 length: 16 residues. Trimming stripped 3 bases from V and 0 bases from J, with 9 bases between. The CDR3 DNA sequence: TGTGCCAGCAGTGACCCGGGGATCTCTGGGGCCAACGTCCTGACTTTC. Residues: CASSDPGISGANVLTF.